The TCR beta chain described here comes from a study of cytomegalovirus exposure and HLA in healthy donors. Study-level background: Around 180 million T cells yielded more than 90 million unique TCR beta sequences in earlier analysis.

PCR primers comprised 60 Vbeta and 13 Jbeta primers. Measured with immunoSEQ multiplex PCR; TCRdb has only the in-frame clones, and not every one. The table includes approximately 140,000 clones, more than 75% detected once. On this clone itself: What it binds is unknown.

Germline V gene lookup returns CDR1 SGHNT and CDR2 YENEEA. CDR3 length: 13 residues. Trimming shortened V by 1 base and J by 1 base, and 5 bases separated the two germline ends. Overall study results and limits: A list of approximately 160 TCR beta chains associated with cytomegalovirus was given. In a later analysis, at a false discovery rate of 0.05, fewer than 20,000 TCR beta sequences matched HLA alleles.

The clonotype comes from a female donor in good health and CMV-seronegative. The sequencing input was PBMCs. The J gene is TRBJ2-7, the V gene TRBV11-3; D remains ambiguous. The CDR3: CASSLGASYEQYF. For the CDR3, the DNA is TGTGCCAGCAGCTTAGGGGCTTCCTACGAGCAGTACTTC. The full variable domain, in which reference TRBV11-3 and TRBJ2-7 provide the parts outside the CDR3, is EAGVVQSPRYKIIEKKQPVAFWCNPISGHNTLYWYLQNLGQGPELLIRYENEEAVDDSQLPKDRFSAERLKGVDSTLKIQPAELGDSAVYLCASSLGASYEQYFGPGTRLTVT.